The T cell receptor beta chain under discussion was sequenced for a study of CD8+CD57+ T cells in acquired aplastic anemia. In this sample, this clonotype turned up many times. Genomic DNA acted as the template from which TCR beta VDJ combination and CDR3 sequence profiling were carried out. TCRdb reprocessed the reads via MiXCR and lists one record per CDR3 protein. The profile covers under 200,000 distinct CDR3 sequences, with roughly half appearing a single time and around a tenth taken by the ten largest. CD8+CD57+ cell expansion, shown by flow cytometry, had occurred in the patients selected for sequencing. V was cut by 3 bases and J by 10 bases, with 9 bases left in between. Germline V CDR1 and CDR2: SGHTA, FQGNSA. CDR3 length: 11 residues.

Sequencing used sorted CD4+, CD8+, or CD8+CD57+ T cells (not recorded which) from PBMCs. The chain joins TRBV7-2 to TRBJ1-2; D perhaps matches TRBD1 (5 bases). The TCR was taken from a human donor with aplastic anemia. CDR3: CASSFGGDYTF. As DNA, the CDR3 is TGTGCCAGCAGCTTTGGGGGTGACTACACCTTC.